This T cell receptor beta chain derives from a study of OX40 agonist ivuxolimab in advanced cancers. This table comes from immunoSEQ multiplex PCR, and its TCRdb copy is limited to in-frame clones, with some not included. The table shows about 61,000 clones, with around 87% occurring only once. CDR1 MGHDK and CDR2 SYGVNS come from the germline V gene. CDR3 length: 15 amino acids. V lost 4 bases and J lost 0, with 9 bases in between. The chain couples TRBV25-1 to TRBJ1-4; D unresolved. The TCR sequence derives from an adult with an advanced solid tumor such as melanoma, head and neck, liver or kidney cancer. Specimen: CD4+ or CD8+ T cells sorted from blood, collected in a trial of the OX40 agonist ivuxolimab. CDR3 sequence reads: CASSVYLATNEKLFF. The CDR3 DNA follows: TGTGCCAGCAGTGTCTACCTTGCAACTAATGAAAAACTGTTTTTT.